The sequence of this TCR beta chain was determined in a study of beta chain features in type 1 diabetes. Study outcomes and limitations: Significant though moderate, a shortening of TCRB CDR3s appeared in all four CD4+ subsets of Type 1 diabetes patients.

This CDR3 contains 15 residues. Per the germline V gene, CDR1 is MNHNS and CDR2 is SASEGT. The germline V and J ends were trimmed by 3 bases and 6 bases, with 15 bases remaining between them. To note about this clone: Its antigen is currently unknown.

Reverse transcription of all isolated RNA meant that expressed TCRB transcripts were sequenced. Here immunoSEQ multiplex PCR was the method, and the copy in TCRdb shows in-frame clones only, minus some. The sample records 640,000 or so clones, 13% being singletons. V usage is TRBV6-1 and J usage is TRBJ2-1, with D tentatively TRBD2 (6 bases). The clonotype was recovered from a man aged 18 to 29 with type 1 diabetes. Source material: naive CD4+ T cells from blood. The DNA of the CDR3 is TGTGCCAGCAGTGATTCGGGGGTTGGGGGCAATGAGCAGTTCTTC. It translates to CASSDSGVGGNEQFF.